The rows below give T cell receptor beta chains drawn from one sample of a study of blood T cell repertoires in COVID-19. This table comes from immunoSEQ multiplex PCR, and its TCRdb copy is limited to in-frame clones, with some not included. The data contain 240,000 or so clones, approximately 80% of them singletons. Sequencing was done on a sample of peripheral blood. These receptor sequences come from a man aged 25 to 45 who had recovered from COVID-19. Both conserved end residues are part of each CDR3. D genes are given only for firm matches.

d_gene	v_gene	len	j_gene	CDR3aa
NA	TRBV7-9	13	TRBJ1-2	CASSVTGLGGYTF
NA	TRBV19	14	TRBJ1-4	CASSIGTGNEKLFF
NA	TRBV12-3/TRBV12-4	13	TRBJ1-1	CASSPREHTEAFF
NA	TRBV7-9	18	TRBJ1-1	CASSLALRGRLSNTEAFF
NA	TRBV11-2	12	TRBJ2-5	CASLTVGETQYF
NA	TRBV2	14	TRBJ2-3	CASSADRPTDTQYF
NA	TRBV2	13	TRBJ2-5	CASSEDIQETQYF
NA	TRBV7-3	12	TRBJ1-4	CASSKRQEKLFF
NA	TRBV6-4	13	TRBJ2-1	CASSGGPYNEQFF
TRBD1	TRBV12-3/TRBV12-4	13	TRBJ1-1	CASSSTGATEAFF
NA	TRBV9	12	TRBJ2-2	CASSLNTGELFF
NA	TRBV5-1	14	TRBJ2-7	CASSHGRATYEQYF
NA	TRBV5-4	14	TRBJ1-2	CASSFVGGNYGYTF
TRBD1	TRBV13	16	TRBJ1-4	CASSLWGRQGSEKLFF
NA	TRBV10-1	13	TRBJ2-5	CASTRGGRETQYF
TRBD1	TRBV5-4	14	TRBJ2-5	CASSFIGGGETQYF
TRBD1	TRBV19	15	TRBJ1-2	CASSIDLWTGYGYTF
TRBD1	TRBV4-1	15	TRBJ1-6	CASSYRDSFYSPLHF
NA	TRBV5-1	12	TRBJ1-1	CASSFQGSEAFF
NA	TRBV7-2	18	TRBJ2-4	CASSLDPLVGRAKNIQYF
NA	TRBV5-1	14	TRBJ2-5	CASSGTSLGETQYF
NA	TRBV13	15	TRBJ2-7	CASSSTEEGGYEQYF
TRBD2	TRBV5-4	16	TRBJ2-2	CASTTMVLADTGELFF
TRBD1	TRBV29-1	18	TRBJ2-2	CSVEANGLGTGDTGELFF
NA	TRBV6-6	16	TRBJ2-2	CASTYMTDIGTGELFF
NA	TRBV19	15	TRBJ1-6	CASSINLQGGSPLHF
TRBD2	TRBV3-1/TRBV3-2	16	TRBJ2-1	CASSHPTSGSYNEQFF
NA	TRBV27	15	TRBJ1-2	CASSLRGGLRPGYTF
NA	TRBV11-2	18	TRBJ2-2	CASRPDSTIPTNTGELFF
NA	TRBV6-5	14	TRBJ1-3	CASRTGDTGNTIYF
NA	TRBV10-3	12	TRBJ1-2	CAITKTSYGYTF
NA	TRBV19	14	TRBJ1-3	CASSIVETGNTIYF
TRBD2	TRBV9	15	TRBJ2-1	CASSKRGGAQGEQFF
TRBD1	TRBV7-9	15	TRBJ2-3	CASSLTGVFTDTQYF
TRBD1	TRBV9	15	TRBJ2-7	CASSVAGTGSYEQYF
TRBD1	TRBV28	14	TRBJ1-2	CASSGGQGNYGYTF
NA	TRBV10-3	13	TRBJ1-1	CAISGDLNTEAFF
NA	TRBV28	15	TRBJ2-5	CASSVDSPGRETQYF